Following are 27 T cell receptor beta chains from one sample sequenced in a study of CD8+CD57+ T cells in acquired aplastic anemia. Investigators profiled TCR beta VDJ and CDR3 from genomic DNA template. TCRdb reprocessed the reads via MiXCR and lists one record per CDR3 protein. The data contain 110,000 or so distinct CDR3 sequences, 50% to 60% of them seen just once; the ten biggest clones take up roughly 32%. By flow cytometry, patients selected for sequencing had shown an expansion of CD8+CD57+ cells. Material for sequencing was sorted CD4+, CD8+, or CD8+CD57+ T cells (not recorded which) from PBMCs. These receptors originate from a human donor with aplastic anemia.

Concerning this clonotype: The junction differs from germline at one of its ends, possibly a read error. CDR3 loop: CANSEAGGSDTQYF. CDR3 nucleotides: TGTGCCAACAGTGAGGCGGGGGGGTCAGATACGCAGTATTTT. This chain links TRBV24-1 with TRBJ2-3; 9 positions agree with TRBD2. The CDR3 is 14 amino acids. Germline V gene lookup returns CDR1 KGHDR and CDR2 SFDVKD.

This clonotype was detected only once. The V gene is TRBV5-4, the J gene TRBJ1-2; D is unclear. CDR1 SGHNT and CDR2 YYREEE come from the germline V gene (reference sequence). There are 14 residues in the CDR3. V was clipped by 1 base and J by 9 bases, with 16 bases between them. CDR3 sequence: CASSLNSPNVRYTF. Here the CDR3 DNA reads TGTGCCAGCAGCTTGAATTCGCCGAACGTCCGCTACACCTTC.

This clonotype was observed a few times. V gene TRBV2 combines with J gene TRBJ2-4, with unresolved D. V lost 6 bases, J lost 7 bases, and 10 bases lay in between. CDR1 is SNHLY, CDR2 FYNNEI, per germline. The CDR3 sequence is 12 residues long. CDR3 coding DNA: TGTGCCAGCAGAGCGTTGTCTAACATTCAGTACTTC. This translates into CASRALSNIQYF.

V is TRBV4-1 and J is TRBJ2-3, with TRBD2 matching 9 bases. With V trimmed by 0 bases and J by 4 bases, 5 bases remained unmatched. The CDR3 contains 16 residues. Germline values: CDR1 MGHRA, CDR2 YSYEKL. The CDR3, as DNA: TGCGCCAGCAGCCAAGAAGGTAGCGGGGGTCCAGATACGCAGTATTTT. Translating gives CASSQEGSGGPDTQYF.

The rearrangement links TRBV5-1 to TRBJ2-7; 8 bases map to TRBD2. V was clipped by 3 bases and J by 2 bases; unmatched bases: 4. The germline CDR1 and CDR2 sequences are SGHRS and YFSETQ. The CDR3 spans 14 residues. CDR3: CASSSNGGAYEQYF. CDR3 nucleotide sequence: TGCGCCAGCAGCTCCAACGGGGGGGCCTACGAGCAGTACTTC. Full variable domain (remainder filled in from reference TRBV5-1 and TRBJ2-7): KAGVTQTPRYLIKTRGQQVTLSCSPISGHRSVSWYQQTPGQGLQFLFEYFSETQRNKGNFPGRFSGRQFSNSRSEMNVSTLELGDSALYLCASSSNGGAYEQYFGPGTRLTVT.

This clonotype was found many times. The chain combines TRBV12-3 or TRBV12-4 with TRBJ2-5; no clear D. The CDR3 consists of 12 residues. Trimming left V 1 base short and J 4 bases short, with 4 bases between. CDR3 residues: CASSLGLETQYF. The DNA for the CDR3 is TGTGCCAGCAGTTTAGGGTTAGAGACCCAGTACTTC.

Only a few counts were recorded for this clonotype. The chain uses TRBV25-1 and TRBJ1-6; no reliable D call. Between the trimmed V and J ends, which lost 2 bases and 6 bases, there was a span of 8 bases. This CDR3 is 14 amino acids long. CDR1 and CDR2 from the germline V gene are MGHDK and SYGVNS. CDR3: CASSEGRSNSPLHF. In DNA form, the CDR3 reads TGTGCCAGCAGTGAAGGACGGTCTAATTCACCCCTCCACTTT.

The V gene is TRBV5-6, the J gene TRBJ2-7, with unresolved D. The V and J ends lost 0 bases and 4 bases respectively, with 5 bases between them. This CDR3 spans 12 amino acids. The germline CDR1 and CDR2 sequences are SGHDT and YYEEEE. The CDR3 DNA sequence: TGTGCCAGCAGCTTGGTCGAATACGAGCAGTACTTC. It codes for CASSLVEYEQYF. Full variable domain (outside the CDR3, taken from reference TRBV5-6 and TRBJ2-7): DAGVTQSPTHLIKTRGQQVTLRCSPKSGHDTVSWYQQALGQGPQFIFQYYEEEERQRGNFPDRFSGHQFPNYSSELNVNALLLGDSALYLCASSLVEYEQYFGPGTRLTVT.

The chain joins TRBV25-1 to TRBJ1-1; 10 bases are a match to TRBD1. Germline values: CDR1 MGHDK, CDR2 SYGVNS. J was trimmed by 1 base and V by 4 bases; bases with no gene match: 6. The CDR3 is 16 amino acids. The CDR3, as DNA: TGTGCCAGCAGTGCCCGGGACAGGGGACAGAACACTGAAGCTTTCTTT. It specifies CASSARDRGQNTEAFF.

The CDR3 here is CASAEAAGEQFF. CDR3 nucleotides: TGTGCCAGCGCCGAGGCGGCTGGTGAGCAGTTCTTC. This rearrangement joins TRBV7-2 to TRBJ2-1; no clear D. CDR1 and CDR2 from the germline V gene are SGHTA and FQGNSA. This CDR3 is built from 12 residues. V shed 8 bases and J shed 9 bases, with 14 bases lying between them.

The V gene is TRBV7-9, the J gene TRBJ2-7; D not resolved. Per the germline V gene, CDR1 is SEHNR and CDR2 is FQNEAQ (reference sequence). Trimming shortened V by 7 bases and J by 0 bases, and 7 bases separated the two germline ends. The CDR3 length is 12 residues. CDR3 bases: TGTGCCAGCAACTGGCCCTCCTACGAGCAGTACTTC. Residues: CASNWPSYEQYF.

This clonotype was seen once. The genes are TRBV10-3 and TRBJ2-1; D is undetermined. V lost 0 bases, J lost 0 bases, and 9 bases lay in between. The CDR3 is 16 amino acids. Germline CDR1 and CDR2: ENHRY and SYGVKD. The DNA for the CDR3 is TGTGCCATCAGTGAGTCGACGAGGAGCTCCTACAATGAGCAGTTCTTC. It yields the protein CAISESTRSSYNEQFF.

The J gene is TRBJ2-7, the V gene TRBV5-4, with 9 positions matching TRBD1. V lost 3 bases, J lost 4 bases, and 5 bases stayed unmatched. Germline V gene data show CDR1 as SGHNT and CDR2 as YYREEE (reference sequence). The CDR3 extends over 14 amino acids. The CDR3 loop reads CASSSDRGAYEQYF. The DNA of the CDR3 is TGTGCCAGCAGCTCGGACAGGGGAGCGTACGAGCAGTACTTC. Full variable domain (remainder filled in from reference TRBV5-4 and TRBJ2-7): ETGVTQSPTHLIKTRGQQVTLRCSSQSGHNTVSWYQQALGQGPQFIFQYYREEENGRGNFPPRFSGLQFPNYSSELNVNALELDDSALYLCASSSDRGAYEQYFGPGTRLTVT.

This clonotype was recorded many times. CDR3 DNA: TGTGCCAGCAGTGAAGCGGTAGCGGGAGCAGATACGCAGTATTTT. Residues: CASSEAVAGADTQYF. The chain carries TRBV6-1 and TRBJ2-3, with 9 positions matching TRBD2. CDR1 MNHNS and CDR2 SASEGT come from the germline V gene. The CDR3 consists of 15 residues. V trimming: 0 bases; J trimming: 4 bases; junction bases outside the gene matches: 2.

The rearrangement uses TRBV20-1 and TRBJ2-3, with 10 bases identical to TRBD2. This CDR3 contains 14 residues. CDR1 is DFQATT, CDR2 SNEGSKA, per germline (reference sequence). V lost 5 bases, J lost 5 bases, and 7 bases stayed unmatched. CDR3 loop: CSAFGEREGDTQYF. The DNA for the CDR3 is TGCAGTGCTTTCGGAGAGCGGGAGGGAGATACGCAGTATTTT.

The genes are TRBV12-5 and TRBJ2-7; the D is unclear. The end of the DNA fits TRBJ2-5 better, so the J call may be wrong. Germline CDR1 LGHNT, CDR2 FRNRAP. This CDR3 contains 15 residues. CDR3 bases: TGTGCTAGTGGTTTGGGGGTTGGTGTTGGGGAGACCCAGTACTTC. The encoded protein is CASGLGVGVGETQYF.

The chain links TRBV2 to TRBJ1-1, with D possibly matching TRBD1 (5 bases). The V end was cut by 7 bases, the J end by 4 bases, with 13 bases between. The germline CDR1 and CDR2 sequences are SNHLY and FYNNEI. CDR3 length equals 13 residues. The CDR3 nucleotides read TGTGCCAGCAAAGTTCTGAGGGGCACTGAAGCTTTCTTT. It codes for CASKVLRGTEAFF.

The chain links TRBV28 to TRBJ1-5; no clear D gene. Trimming pared 5 bases from V and 4 bases from J, leaving 15 bases between. Germline V CDR1 and CDR2: MDHEN, SYDVKM. This CDR3 is 15 amino acids long. In DNA, the CDR3 is TGTGCCAGCAGTCTGAACTCGGTGTCTAATCAGCCCCAGCATTTT. Protein product: CASSLNSVSNQPQHF.

As DNA, the CDR3 is TGCGCCAGCAGCGTAGAACTAGCGGGGTCATCAGATACGCAGTATTTT. Protein product: CASSVELAGSSDTQYF. The rearrangement joins TRBV4-1 to TRBJ2-3, with 10 bases lining up with TRBD2. Germline lookup yields CDR1 MGHRA and CDR2 YSYEKL. The length of the CDR3 is 16 residues. Trimming took 5 bases from V and 4 from J; bases not matched to a gene: 9.

This clonotype came up once. The J gene is TRBJ2-1, the V gene TRBV7-3, with unresolved D. Germline V CDR1 and CDR2: SGHTA, FQGTGA. This CDR3 comprises 10 residues. Trimming removed 3 bases at V and 16 bases at J, with 10 bases between. The CDR3 nucleotides read TGTGCCAGCAGCTTCCCATTTGGCTTCTTC. It encodes CASSFPFGFF.

The chain carries TRBV6-2 or TRBV6-3 and TRBJ2-1; 8 nucleotides agree with TRBD2. V was pared by 8 bases and J by 8 bases, with 8 bases of the junction left unmatched. The CDR3 is 13 amino acids. The germline gives CDR1 MNHEY, CDR2 SVGEGT. The CDR3 region has the DNA TGTGCCAGCCGGGGGGGGAACCCCGATGAGCAGTTCTTC. This translates into CASRGGNPDEQFF.

In its sample, this clonotype was seen many times. The genes are TRBV5-4 and TRBJ1-6; D is unclear. Germline V gives CDR1 SGHNT, CDR2 YYREEE (reference sequence). V was trimmed by 0 bases and J by 0 bases, leaving 22 bases between them. There are 21 residues in the CDR3. CDR3 residues: CASSLVRPRVGPSSYNSPLHF. DNA of the CDR3: TGTGCCAGCAGCTTGGTGAGGCCGAGGGTCGGCCCGAGCTCCTATAATTCACCCCTCCACTTT.

This chain uses TRBV7-8 with TRBJ1-5; D gene ambiguous. V lost 10 bases, J lost 5 bases, and 24 bases lay in between. Germline lookup yields CDR1 SGHVS and CDR2 FQNEAQ. The CDR3 sequence is 16 residues long. Here the CDR3 reads CANTLVLAGVYQPQHF. In DNA form, the CDR3 reads TGTGCCAACACTCTGGTACTAGCGGGAGTTTATCAGCCCCAGCATTTT.

This clonotype was counted many times. The chain has TRBV28 and TRBJ1-2; unclear D gene. CDR3 size: 12 residues. Per germline, CDR1 MDHEN and CDR2 SYDVKM. Trimming cost V 2 bases and J 5 bases, with 6 bases left between them. CDR3 DNA sequence: TGTGCCAGCAGTTTAGGCGAGTATGGCTACACCTTC. Residues: CASSLGEYGYTF.

The chain joins TRBV15 to TRBJ2-6, with D possibly being TRBD2 (6 bases). The V gene lost 1 base and the J gene lost 2 bases, with 6 bases spanning the gap. The CDR3 is made up of 15 amino acids. The V gene's germline CDR1 is LNHNV and CDR2 YYDKDF (reference sequence). CDR3 coding DNA: TGTGCCACCAGCAGAGGGGGGGCTGGGGCCAACGTCCTGACTTTC. Amino acid sequence: CATSRGGAGANVLTF.

The CDR3 nucleotides read TGTGCCAGCAGTTTAGTGACTAGGGGTGGGGAGCTGTTTTTT. Its protein is CASSLVTRGGELFF. The chain couples TRBV12-3 or TRBV12-4 to TRBJ2-2, with D perhaps TRBD2 (6 bases). The length of the CDR3 is 14 residues. Trimming took 1 base from V and 8 from J, leaving 11 bases between them.

The genes are TRBV29-1 and TRBJ2-1; D call uncertain. Germline V gives CDR1 SQVTM, CDR2 ANQGSEA. The CDR3 totals 12 residues. V was trimmed by 4 bases and J by 10 bases, leaving 14 bases between them. CDR3 region: CSVALPVGEQFF. CDR3 in DNA: TGCAGCGTTGCACTACCCGTGGGGGAGCAGTTCTTC.